This TCR beta chain was obtained from a study of blood T cell repertoires in COVID-19. Produced via immunoSEQ multiplex PCR; TCRdb's table is partial and in-frame only. The data hold over 95,000 clones, with over 80% observed a single time. CDR1 is SGHRS and CDR2 is YFSETQ in the germline V gene. Trimming at V came to 2 bases and at J to 2 bases, leaving 4 bases not matched to a gene. The CDR3 sequence is 14 residues long. This sequence originates from a woman aged 50 to 65 with acute or convalescent COVID-19. V is TRBV5-1 and J is TRBJ2-7, with TRBD1 matching over 7 bases. The material sequenced was peripheral blood. CDR3 sequence: CASSFWDSAYEQYF. The CDR3 DNA reads as TGCGCCAGCAGCTTTTGGGACAGCGCCTACGAGCAGTACTTC.